This T cell receptor beta chain derives from a study of vaccination and CD4 T cells after COVID-19. Overall study results and limits: Spike mono-reactivity held for 304 of 307 vaccine-specific clones in convalescent patients.

Cultured CD4+ T-cell DNA underwent Oncomine TCR Beta short-read sequencing. DNA came from CD4+ T cells after culture. TCRdb processed the PCR reads anew with MiXCR; each CDR3 protein has one entry. The repertoire holds thousands of distinct CDR3 sequences, 76% seen once, with about 48% in the top ten. Treatment reported: approximately 9-day PBMC culture with coronavirus spike peptide pools or control peptides (ViraFEST assay). V shed 1 base and J 5 bases; nucleotides not matched to a gene: 3. Germline V gene sequence: CDR1 SGHNT, CDR2 YENEEA. The CDR3 is 14 residues long. As regards this clonotype: The antigen remains undetermined.

Sequencing input: CD4+ T cells from blood, cultured in vitro. The sequence was obtained from a human donor who had recovered from COVID-19. This sequence joins TRBV11-3 and TRBJ2-5; 8 bases agree with TRBD1. The CDR3 DNA is TGTGCCAGCAGCTTAGGTACAGGGGGGGAGACCCAGTACTTC. Encoded protein: CASSLGTGGETQYF. Complete variable domain (other parts from reference TRBV11-3 and TRBJ2-5): EAGVVQSPRYKIIEKKQPVAFWCNPISGHNTLYWYLQNLGQGPELLIRYENEEAVDDSQLPKDRFSAERLKGVDSTLKIQPAELGDSAVYLCASSLGTGGETQYFGPGTRLLVL.